Listed below are T cell receptor beta chains from one sample, sequenced in a study of Graves' ophthalmopathy and Graves' hyperthyroidism. A single record per CDR3 protein comes from TCRdb applying MiXCR to the multiplex PCR reads. The sample lists 650,000 to 900,000 distinct CDR3 sequences, approximately 40% occurring once. Material for sequencing was peripheral blood. The receptors derive from an adult man with Graves' ophthalmopathy. Both conserved end residues are trimmed from each CDR3. The order of the fields is J gene, V gene, CDR3 protein.

>TRBJ1-2|TRBV20-1
SARSSSLGYGYT
>TRBJ1-1|TRBV20-1
SVKPPGRWNTEAF
>TRBJ2-3|TRBV2
ASSARQTGPDTQY
>TRBJ1-4|TRBV10-3
AISESGQVGEKLF
>TRBJ2-2|TRBV25-1
ASSYELTGELF
>TRBJ1-1|TRBV12-3/TRBV12-4
ASSLSAGSNTEAF
>TRBJ2-5|TRBV7-9
ASSQSGETQY
>TRBJ1-1|TRBV28
ASRGLRPRLGTEAF
>TRBJ2-7|TRBV7-9
ASSGRTGTGGKIEQY
>TRBJ1-1|TRBV5-1
ASRQGVLNTEAF
>TRBJ2-7|TRBV7-2
ASSSSRVIEPEEQY
>TRBJ1-2|TRBV7-8
ASSRGWGEGYT
>TRBJ1-4|TRBV11-2
ASSLPGTLRPEKLF
>TRBJ1-4|TRBV15
ATSRVGRANEKLF
>TRBJ2-3|TRBV25-1
ASSEQGRDTQY
>TRBJ2-6|TRBV20-1
SGSENGANVLT
>TRBJ1-2|TRBV14
ASSQRPGGRGGYT
>TRBJ1-1|TRBV25-1
ASSPPGQGITEAF
>TRBJ1-5|TRBV25-1
ASSLNPDNQPQH
>TRBJ1-4|TRBV10-3
ASSPGELATNEKLF
>TRBJ1-6|TRBV7-9
ASSPISSYNSPLH
>TRBJ2-7|TRBV5-1
ASTPGTTYEQY
>TRBJ2-7|TRBV19
ARDPESSSYEQY
>TRBJ1-2|TRBV6-1
ASSELDRAYGYT
>TRBJ2-6|TRBV9
ASSVRLAGASGANVLT
>TRBJ2-5|TRBV7-9
ASSLRFTSGVGSQETQY
>TRBJ1-1|TRBV5-1
ASSLDVGSTEAF
>TRBJ2-2|TRBV7-3
ASSEKWGLGSTGELF
>TRBJ1-2|TRBV11-1
ASSELGPGYT
>TRBJ1-2|TRBV29-1
SVEADDNYGYT